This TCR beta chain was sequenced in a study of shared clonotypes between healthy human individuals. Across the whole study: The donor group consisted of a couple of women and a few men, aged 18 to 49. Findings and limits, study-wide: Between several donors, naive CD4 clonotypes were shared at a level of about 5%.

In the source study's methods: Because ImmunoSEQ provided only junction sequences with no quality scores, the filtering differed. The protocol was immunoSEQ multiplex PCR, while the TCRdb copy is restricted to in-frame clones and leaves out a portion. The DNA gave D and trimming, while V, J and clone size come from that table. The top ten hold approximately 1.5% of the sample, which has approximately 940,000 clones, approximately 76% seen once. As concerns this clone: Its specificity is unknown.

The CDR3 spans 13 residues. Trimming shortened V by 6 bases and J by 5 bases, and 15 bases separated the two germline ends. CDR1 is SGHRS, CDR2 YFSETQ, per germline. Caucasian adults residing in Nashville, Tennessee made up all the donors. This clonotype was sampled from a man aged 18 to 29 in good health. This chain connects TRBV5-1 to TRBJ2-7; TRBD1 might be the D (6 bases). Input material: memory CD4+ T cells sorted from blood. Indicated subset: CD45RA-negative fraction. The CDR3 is CASNITGRHEQYF. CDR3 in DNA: TGCGCCAGCAACATCACAGGGCGCCACGAGCAGTACTTC.